At least ten counts were recorded for the clone carrying this T cell receptor (beta chain). Its antigen remains unidentified. The data stem from a study of metastatic and nonmetastatic thyroid tumors. The overall study: Malignant and benign thyroid patients had repertoires compared in peripheral blood and tumor or nodule tissue. General study findings and limits: For both blood and tumor, malignant thyroid tumors reportedly showed significantly higher TCR beta diversity than benign nodules did.

In the original processing: In papillary thyroid cancer, a distant-metastasis classifier was built using CDR3 differences across clinicopathological groups. MiXCR re-clonotyped the PCR reads for TCRdb. These V and J calls derive from TCRdb rather than the authors' analysis. The table includes more than 35,000 clones, approximately 12% detected once. The CDR3 extends over 14 amino acids. V was cut by 4 bases and J by 4 bases, with 11 bases left in between. Per germline, CDR1 SGHAT and CDR2 FQNNGV. Prior to thyroid surgery, none of the patients had received any treatment. The chain links TRBV11-2 to TRBJ1-3; D unresolved. This sequence was found in a female donor with papillary thyroid cancer or a benign thyroid nodule (not recorded which). Some clones in this sample may be carry-over from other donors' samples. Sequencing was done on a sample of blood. CDR3 sequence (DNA): TGTGCCAGCAGCTCCCGAGGGCAAGGAAACACCATATATTTT. Its translation is CASSSRGQGNTIYF.